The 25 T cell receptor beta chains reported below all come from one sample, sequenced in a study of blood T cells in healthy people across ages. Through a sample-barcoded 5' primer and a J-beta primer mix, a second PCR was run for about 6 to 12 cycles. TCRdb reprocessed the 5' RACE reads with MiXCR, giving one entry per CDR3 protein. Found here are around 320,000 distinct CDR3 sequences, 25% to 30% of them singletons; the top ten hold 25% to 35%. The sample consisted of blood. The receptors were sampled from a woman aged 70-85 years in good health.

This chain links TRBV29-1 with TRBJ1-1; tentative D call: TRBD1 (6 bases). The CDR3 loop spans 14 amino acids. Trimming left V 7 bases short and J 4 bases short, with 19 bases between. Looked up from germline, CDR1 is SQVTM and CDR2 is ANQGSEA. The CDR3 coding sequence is TGCAGCGGTAAAAGCGGGGGCGGCGGCACTGAAGCTTTCTTT. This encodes CSGKSGGGGTEAFF.

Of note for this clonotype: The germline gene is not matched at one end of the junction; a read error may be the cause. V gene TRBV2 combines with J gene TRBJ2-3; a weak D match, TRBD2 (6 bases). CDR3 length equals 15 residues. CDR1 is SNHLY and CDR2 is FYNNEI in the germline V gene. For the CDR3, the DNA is TGTGCCAGCAGTGAATCGGCGGGATCCACAGATCCGCAGTATTTT. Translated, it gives CASSESAGSTDPQYF.

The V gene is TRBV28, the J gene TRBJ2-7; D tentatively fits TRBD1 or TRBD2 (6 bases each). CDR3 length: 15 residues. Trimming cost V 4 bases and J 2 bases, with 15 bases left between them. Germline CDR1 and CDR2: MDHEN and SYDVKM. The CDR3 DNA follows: TGTGCCAGCAGTTACCTTGGGGGGCAGACCTACGAGCAGTACTTC. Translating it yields CASSYLGGQTYEQYF. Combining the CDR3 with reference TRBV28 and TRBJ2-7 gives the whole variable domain DVKVTQSSRYLVKRTGEKVFLECVQDMDHENMFWYRQDPGLGLRLIYFSYDVKMKEKGDIPEGYSVSREKKERFSLILESASTNQTSMYLCASSYLGGQTYEQYFGPGTRLTVT.

CDR3 sequence reads: CASSVLGEQYF. Here the CDR3 DNA reads TGTGCCAGCAGTGTTTTGGGCGAGCAGTACTTC. This chain uses TRBV2 with TRBJ2-5; D remains ambiguous. With the DNA end fitting TRBJ2-7 better, the J assignment may be wrong. The CDR3 spans 11 residues. Germline V lookup: CDR1 SNHLY, CDR2 FYNNEI.

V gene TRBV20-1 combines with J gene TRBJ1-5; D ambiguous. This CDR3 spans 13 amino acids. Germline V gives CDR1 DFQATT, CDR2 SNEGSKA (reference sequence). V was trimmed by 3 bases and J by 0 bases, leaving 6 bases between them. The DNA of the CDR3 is TGCAGTGCTAGTATCAATAGCAATCAGCCCCAGCATTTT. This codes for CSASINSNQPQHF.

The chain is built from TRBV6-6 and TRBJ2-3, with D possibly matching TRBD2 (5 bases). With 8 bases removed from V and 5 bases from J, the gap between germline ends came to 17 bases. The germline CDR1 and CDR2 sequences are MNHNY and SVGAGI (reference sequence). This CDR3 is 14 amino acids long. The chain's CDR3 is CASSFGDRGDTQYF. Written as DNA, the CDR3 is TGTGCCAGCTCGTTCGGGGATCGAGGAGATACGCAGTATTTT.

The CDR3 region has the DNA TGCAGTGCTAGAGATCGTAAGGGAAGACAGGGGCTTCTCACCGGGGAGCTGTTTTTT. Translated: CSARDRKGRQGLLTGELFF. The V and J genes are TRBV20-1 and TRBJ2-2, with 8 bases matching TRBD1. J gave up 4 bases and V 0 bases, and 16 bases lay outside the gene matches. Germline CDR1 reads DFQATT; CDR2 reads SNEGSKA (reference sequence). The CDR3 consists of 19 residues.

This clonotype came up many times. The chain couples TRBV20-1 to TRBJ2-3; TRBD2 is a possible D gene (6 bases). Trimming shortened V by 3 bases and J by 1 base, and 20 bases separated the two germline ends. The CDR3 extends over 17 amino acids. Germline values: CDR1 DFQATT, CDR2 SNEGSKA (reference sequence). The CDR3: CSASGVAAEAGTDTQYF. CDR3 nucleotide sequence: TGCAGTGCTAGCGGGGTAGCGGCAGAAGCCGGCACAGATACGCAGTATTTT.

CDR3 protein: CASSPLSQSSYEQYF. The DNA for the CDR3 is TGTGCCAGCAGTCCACTTTCACAGAGCTCCTACGAGCAGTACTTC. J is TRBJ2-7 and V is TRBV6-6; D is uncertain. V shed 5 bases and J shed 0 bases, with 14 bases lying between them. Germline lookup yields CDR1 MNHNY and CDR2 SVGAGI (reference sequence). The CDR3 is 15 residues long.

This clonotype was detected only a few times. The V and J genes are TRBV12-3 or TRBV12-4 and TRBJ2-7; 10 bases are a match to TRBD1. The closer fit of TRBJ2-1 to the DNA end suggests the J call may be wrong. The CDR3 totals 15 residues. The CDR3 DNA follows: TGTGCCAGCAGCAGGACAGGGGGAGCCTACAATGAGCAGTTCTTC. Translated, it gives CASSRTGGAYNEQFF.

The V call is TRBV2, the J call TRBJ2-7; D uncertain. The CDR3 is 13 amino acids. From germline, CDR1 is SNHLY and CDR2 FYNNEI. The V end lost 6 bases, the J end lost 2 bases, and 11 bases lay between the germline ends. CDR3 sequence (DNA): TGTGCCAGCAGCGAGACGTCACCCTACGAGCAGTACTTC. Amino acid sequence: CASSETSPYEQYF. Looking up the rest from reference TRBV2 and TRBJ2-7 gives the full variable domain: EPEVTQTPSHQVTQMGQEVILRCVPISNHLYFYWYRQILGQKVEFLVSFYNNEISEKSEIFDDQFSVERPDGSNFTLKIRSTKLEDSAMYFCASSETSPYEQYFGPGTRLTVT.

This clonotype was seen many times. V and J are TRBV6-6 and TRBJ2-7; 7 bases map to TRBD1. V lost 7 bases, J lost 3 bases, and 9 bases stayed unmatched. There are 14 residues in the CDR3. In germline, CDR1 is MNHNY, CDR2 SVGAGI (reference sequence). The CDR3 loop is CASNSPGQNYEQYF. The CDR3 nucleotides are TGTGCCAGCAATTCCCCGGGACAGAACTACGAGCAGTACTTC.

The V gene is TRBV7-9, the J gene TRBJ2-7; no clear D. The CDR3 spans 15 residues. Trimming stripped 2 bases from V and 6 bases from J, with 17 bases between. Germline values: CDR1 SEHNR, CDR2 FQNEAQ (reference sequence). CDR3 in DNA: TGTGCCAGCAGCTTAACTTCGGGCAGTGCCGCCGAGCAGTACTTC. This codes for CASSLTSGSAAEQYF.

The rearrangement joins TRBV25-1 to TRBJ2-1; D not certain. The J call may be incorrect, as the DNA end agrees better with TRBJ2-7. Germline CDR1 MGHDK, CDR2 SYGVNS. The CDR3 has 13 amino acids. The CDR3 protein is CASSDFKPREQYF. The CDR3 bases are TGTGCCAGCAGTGATTTTAAACCCCGCGAGCAGTACTTC.

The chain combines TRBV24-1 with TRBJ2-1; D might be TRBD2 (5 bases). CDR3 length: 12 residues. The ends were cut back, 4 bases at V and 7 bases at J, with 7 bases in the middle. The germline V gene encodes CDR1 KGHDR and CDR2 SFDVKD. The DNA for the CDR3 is TGTGCCACCAGTGAGGGGAGAAATGAGCAGTTCTTC. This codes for CATSEGRNEQFF.

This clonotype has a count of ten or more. Here the CDR3 reads CSVEMWETQYF. DNA of the CDR3: TGCAGCGTTGAAATGTGGGAGACCCAGTACTTC. The V and J genes are TRBV29-1 and TRBJ2-5; no firm D call. Trimming left V 2 bases short and J 5 bases short, with 6 bases between. This CDR3 comprises 11 residues. Per germline, CDR1 SQVTM and CDR2 ANQGSEA.

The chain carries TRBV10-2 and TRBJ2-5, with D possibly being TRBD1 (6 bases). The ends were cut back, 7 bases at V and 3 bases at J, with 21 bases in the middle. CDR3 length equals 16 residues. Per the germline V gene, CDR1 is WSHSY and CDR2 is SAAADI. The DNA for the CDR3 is TGCGCCAGCACTCTCGAGACAGGACGTCCCAAAGAGACCCAGTACTTC. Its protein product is CASTLETGRPKETQYF.

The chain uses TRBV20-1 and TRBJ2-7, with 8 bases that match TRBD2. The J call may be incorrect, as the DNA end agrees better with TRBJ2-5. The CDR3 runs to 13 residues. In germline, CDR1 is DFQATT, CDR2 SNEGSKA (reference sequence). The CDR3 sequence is CSARTSAGETQYF. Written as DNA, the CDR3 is TGCAGTGCTAGGACTAGCGCCGGAGAGACCCAGTACTTC.

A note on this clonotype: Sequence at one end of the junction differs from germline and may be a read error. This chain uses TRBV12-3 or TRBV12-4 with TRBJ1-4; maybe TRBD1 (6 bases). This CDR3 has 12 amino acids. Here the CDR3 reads CASRTGGASSSF. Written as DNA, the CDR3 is TGTGCCAGCAGGACGGGGGGCGCGAGCTCGTCTTTT.

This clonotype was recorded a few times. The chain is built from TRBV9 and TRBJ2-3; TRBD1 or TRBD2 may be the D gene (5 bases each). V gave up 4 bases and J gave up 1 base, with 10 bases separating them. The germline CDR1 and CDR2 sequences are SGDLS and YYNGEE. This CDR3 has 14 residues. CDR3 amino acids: CASSPGPGTDTQYF. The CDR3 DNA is TGTGCCAGCAGCCCGGGACCCGGCACAGATACGCAGTATTTT.

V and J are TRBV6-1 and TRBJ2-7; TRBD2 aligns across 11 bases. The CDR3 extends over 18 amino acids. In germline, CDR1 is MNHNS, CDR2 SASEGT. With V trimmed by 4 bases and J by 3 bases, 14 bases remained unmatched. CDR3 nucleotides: TGTGCCAGCAGTGGTGGGGGCGCGGGGACTAGCGGTCTCTACGAGCAGTACTTC. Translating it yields CASSGGGAGTSGLYEQYF.

CDR3 loop: CSVDTGNTGELFF. Written as DNA, the CDR3 is TGCAGCGTTGACACGGGGAACACCGGGGAGCTGTTTTTT. The V and J genes are TRBV29-1 and TRBJ2-2, with no clear D. Looked up from germline, CDR1 is SQVTM and CDR2 is ANQGSEA. This CDR3 has 13 amino acids. Trimming removed 3 bases at V and 1 base at J, with 6 bases between.

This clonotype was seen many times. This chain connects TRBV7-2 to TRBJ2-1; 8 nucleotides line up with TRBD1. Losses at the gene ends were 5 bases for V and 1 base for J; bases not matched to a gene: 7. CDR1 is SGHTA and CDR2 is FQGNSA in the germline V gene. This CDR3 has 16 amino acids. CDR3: CASSRDRPQSYNEQFF. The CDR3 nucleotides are TGTGCCAGCAGCCGGGACAGGCCGCAATCCTACAATGAGCAGTTCTTC.

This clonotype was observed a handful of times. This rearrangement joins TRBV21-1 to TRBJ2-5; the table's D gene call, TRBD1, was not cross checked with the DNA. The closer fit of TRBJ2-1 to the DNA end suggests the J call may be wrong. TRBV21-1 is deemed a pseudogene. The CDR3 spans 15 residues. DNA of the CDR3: TGTGCCAGCAGCAAAGAGGGAGTTTCAGGGAATGAGCAGTTCTTC. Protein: CASSKEGVSGNEQFF.

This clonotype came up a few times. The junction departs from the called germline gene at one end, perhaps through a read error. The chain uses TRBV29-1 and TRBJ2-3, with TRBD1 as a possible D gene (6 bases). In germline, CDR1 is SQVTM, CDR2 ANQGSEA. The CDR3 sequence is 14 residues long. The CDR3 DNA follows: TGCAGCGTTGAACGGGACATGAGCTCGGATACGCAGTACTTT. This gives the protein CSVERDMSSDTQYF.